This record covers a single TCR beta chain. This specimen comes from a study of T cells after somatic rescue of genetic block. Method: immunoSEQ multiplex PCR; TCRdb's copy keeps in-frame clones and lacks some. The sample lists around 100,000 clones, 85% to 95% seen once, with 1.4% in the top ten. V lost 1 base and J 1 base, leaving 7 bases between the germline ends. Germline assignment: CDR1 SGHTS and CDR2 YDEGEE. The CDR3 length is 14 residues. Sequenced input: peripheral blood mononuclear cells (PBMCs). The chain recombines TRBV5-8 with TRBJ2-3; D may be TRBD1 or TRBD2 (5 bases each). The sequence was obtained from a young woman. For the CDR3, the DNA is TGTGCCAGCAGCTTGCGGGGCCGCACAGATACGCAGTATTTT. Translation: CASSLRGRTDTQYF.